This T cell receptor beta chain emerged from a study of sequential checkpoint blockade in melanoma. The wider study: Roughly 20 patients had tumor biopsies before treatment and at week 13.

Treatment reported: randomized to nivolumab then ipilimumab (arm A) or the reverse (arm B). Patients had received no earlier DNA-damaging chemotherapy. CDR1 and CDR2 (germline): MGHRA, YSYEKL. This CDR3 spans 15 amino acids. The ends were cut back, 0 bases at V and 7 bases at J, with 15 bases in the middle. Data came from immunoSEQ multiplex PCR; TCRdb stores just in-frame clones and leaves some out. Of 10,000 or so clones listed, more than 20% were seen once; the top ten hold about 10%. The rearrangement uses TRBV4-1 and TRBJ1-2; weak D call: TRBD1 (5 bases). Source: tumor tissue (inferred from file names), taken from a patient given nivolumab and ipilimumab in sequence. The clonotype was recovered from a human donor with melanoma. The CDR3 is CASSQDRSGTTGYTF. The CDR3 DNA reads TGCGCCAGCAGCCAAGATCGAAGTGGGACGACTGGCTACACCTTC.